This T cell receptor beta chain was observed in a study of long-term antiretroviral therapy in people with HIV. Broader study findings: The data indicate that diversity increased after ART but remained below transplant donor controls.

Running of the v3.0 immunoSEQ assay took place at survey level. Generated by immunoSEQ multiplex PCR, the TCRdb table keeps only in-frame clones and is missing some. The data contain about 22,000 clones, about 82% of them singletons. With respect to this clone: The antigen remains undetermined.

The CDR3 is 18 residues long. V lost 1 base, J lost 7 bases, and 11 bases stayed unmatched. Germline assignment: CDR1 GTSNPN and CDR2 SVGIG (reference sequence). The TCR originated in a man aged 35 to 55 with HIV. The sequencing here drew on unsorted PBMCs, taken 1.6 years after starting antiretroviral therapy. This chain links TRBV30 with TRBJ1-6; 12 nucleotides match TRBD1. This chain's CDR3 is CAWSASSGTGGGNSPLHF. DNA of the CDR3: TGTGCCTGGAGTGCTTCCTCCGGGACAGGGGGCGGGAATTCACCCCTCCACTTT.